The sequence of this T cell receptor beta chain was determined in a study of human T cells and chemical hapten exposure. Unique molecular identifiers were affixed to discrete cDNA molecules within the library. TCRdb independently ran MiXCR on the RACE reads; one entry per CDR3 protein. This sample has about 380,000 distinct CDR3 sequences; approximately 5.1% occur once, and the top ten carry about 2.5%. This clonotype showed up many times. The V end lost 4 bases, the J end lost 2 bases, and 11 bases lay between the germline ends. Per germline, CDR1 SNHLY and CDR2 FYNNEI. The length of the CDR3 is 14 residues. As for time point: pre-sensitization, week 0. Regarding treatment: therapeutic diphenylcyclopropenone sensitization with weekly scalp DPC.

Sequences were derived from whole blood, sampled in connection with sensitization to the hapten diphenylcyclopropenone (DPC). The chain uses TRBV2 and TRBJ1-2; no firm D call. This sequence was found in a woman in her fifties or sixties with alopecia areata. Some clones in this sample may be carry-over from other donors' samples. CDR3 sequence: CASSVAGRNYGYTF. The DNA for the CDR3 is TGTGCCAGCAGTGTGGCAGGCCGCAACTATGGCTACACCTTC.